A selection of T cell receptor beta chains follows, all from one sample in a study of shared clonotypes between healthy human individuals. The repertoire was sequenced with immunoSEQ multiplex PCR; TCRdb's copy has only in-frame clones and lacks some. The sample records some 500,000 clones, roughly four fifths being singletons. Sequencing was carried out using PBMCs. The receptors here all came from a woman aged 40-49 years in good health. Some clones in this sample may be carry-over from other donors' samples. Each CDR3 is given with its conserved first and last residue. A D gene is named only where the DNA matches it firmly. Where a row states a size, it is once, few, many or the class of an expanded clone; other rows omit it.

D gene	V gene	J gene	clone size	CDR3 protein	CDR3 DNA
TRBD2	TRBV9	TRBJ2-5	.	CASSVLPVGGQETQYF	TGTGCCAGCAGCGTACTTCCCGTGGGAGGGCAAGAGACCCAGTACTTC
TRBD1	TRBV6-5	TRBJ2-3	many	CASSYFRGGGTDTQYF	TGTGCCAGCAGTTACTTCCGAGGGGGCGGCACAGATACGCAGTATTTT
.	TRBV6-4	TRBJ2-3	.	CASSQQKGLTQYF	TGTGCCAGCAGCCAACAGAAGGGGTTAACGCAGTATTTT
.	TRBV11-3	TRBJ2-7	.	CASSLVPPFDRSGSYEQYF	TGTGCCAGCAGCTTAGTACCCCCCTTTGACAGGTCCGGCTCCTACGAGCAGTACTTC
TRBD1	TRBV19	TRBJ1-5	.	CASSATGVGNQPQHF	TGTGCCAGTAGTGCCACAGGGGTAGGCAATCAGCCCCAGCATTTT
.	TRBV28	TRBJ2-5	.	CASSFTGAQETQYF	TGTGCCAGCAGTTTTACAGGAGCCCAAGAGACCCAGTACTTC
.	TRBV18	TRBJ2-7	.	CASSSTPDVTAYEQYF	TGTGCCAGCTCATCAACCCCGGACGTAACCGCCTACGAGCAGTACTTC
TRBD2	TRBV4-2	TRBJ2-1	once	CASSQGLAGGVNEQFF	TGTGCCAGCAGCCAAGGGCTAGCGGGAGGGGTAAATGAGCAGTTCTTC
TRBD1	TRBV11-3	TRBJ2-2	few	CASSPGSGTGGTGELFF	TGTGCCAGCAGCCCGGGCTCCGGGACAGGGGGAACCGGGGAGCTGTTTTTT
.	TRBV5-1	TRBJ2-7	.	CASSLLVQGGEQYF	TGCGCCAGCAGCTTACTGGTGCAGGGAGGCGAGCAGTACTTC
.	TRBV19	TRBJ2-7	.	CASSLRVSSYEQYF	TGTGCCAGTAGTCTGCGGGTGAGCTCCTACGAGCAGTACTTC
TRBD2	TRBV18	TRBJ2-7	.	CASSPGFREDEQYF	TGTGCCAGCTCACCGGGGTTCCGGGAGGACGAGCAGTACTTC
.	TRBV28	TRBJ1-1	.	CASTPYLVKTEAFF	TGTGCCAGCACACCCTACCTGGTGAAGACTGAAGCTTTCTTT
TRBD1	TRBV2	TRBJ2-5	.	CASSTGTGEETQYF	TGTGCCAGCAGCACCGGGACAGGTGAAGAGACCCAGTACTTC
.	TRBV7-2	TRBJ2-1	.	CASSPRARELYNEQFF	TGTGCCAGCAGCCCCCGGGCTAGAGAACTCTACAATGAGCAGTTCTTC
.	TRBV11-3	TRBJ1-1	.	CASSLGGGEDTEAFF	TGTGCCAGCAGCTTAGGAGGAGGAGAGGACACTGAAGCTTTCTTT
TRBD2	TRBV4-1	TRBJ2-7	.	CASSQGGLRAYEQYF	TGCGCCAGCAGCCAGGGGGGGTTGAGGGCCTACGAGCAGTACTTC
TRBD1	TRBV28	TRBJ1-5	.	CASIGSGGEPQHF	TGTGCCAGCATCGGCTCAGGGGGCGAGCCCCAGCATTTT
.	TRBV7-2	TRBJ2-5	many	CASSYAETQYF	TGTGCCAGCAGCTACGCGGAGACCCAGTACTTC
.	TRBV5-1	TRBJ2-1	once	CASSLALTYNEQFF	TGCGCCAGCAGCTTGGCCCTAACCTACAATGAGCAGTTCTTC
.	TRBV10-2	TRBJ2-7	.	CASSEPGGFYEQYF	TGCGCCAGCAGTGAGCCTGGGGGGTTCTACGAGCAGTACTTC
TRBD2	TRBV6-5	TRBJ2-1	.	CASSILAGGNNEQFF	TGTGCCAGCAGTATACTAGCGGGAGGGAACAATGAGCAGTTCTTC
.	TRBV6-1	TRBJ1-5	.	CASRTDQPQHF	TGTGCCAGCAGGACGGATCAGCCCCAGCATTTT
.	TRBV9	TRBJ2-5	.	CASSVAGSETQYF	TGTGCCAGCAGCGTAGCCGGGAGCGAGACCCAGTACTTC
.	TRBV29-1	TRBJ1-6	once	CRLGSCNSPLHF	TGCAGGCTAGGCAGTTGTAATTCACCCCTCCACTTT
.	TRBV25-1	TRBJ2-7	.	CASSLGQSYEQYF	TGTGCCAGCAGCCTCGGACAATCCTACGAGCAGTACTTC
.	TRBV5-1	TRBJ2-7	.	CASSHGPQAYEQYF	TGCGCCAGCAGTCATGGGCCCCAGGCCTACGAGCAGTACTTC
TRBD2	TRBV5-4	TRBJ2-5	.	CASSLGLAGVQGGETQYF	TGTGCCAGCAGCTTGGGACTAGCGGGAGTGCAGGGCGGCGAGACCCAGTACTTC
.	TRBV7-2	TRBJ2-7	once	CASSSQGRHVSEQYF	TGTGCCAGCAGCTCCCAGGGGCGACACGTATCCGAGCAGTACTTC
.	TRBV7-9	TRBJ1-2	once	CASSLVGIPYGYTF	TGTGCCAGCAGCTTAGTTGGCATCCCTTATGGCTACACCTTC
.	TRBV15	TRBJ1-3	.	CATSREGLRSGTIYF	TGTGCCACCAGCAGAGAGGGACTGCGGAGCGGCACCATATATTTT
TRBD1	TRBV7-2	TRBJ1-2	.	CASSLRARGRDGYTF	TGTGCCAGCAGCTTACGGGCCAGGGGGCGTGATGGCTACACCTTC
TRBD1	TRBV28	TRBJ1-2	.	CASRRRTGGYGYTF	TGTGCCAGCAGGCGAAGGACAGGGGGCTATGGCTACACCTTC
TRBD2	TRBV7-2	TRBJ2-2	few	CASSQGREYTGELFF	TGTGCCAGCAGCCAAGGGCGGGAGTACACCGGGGAGCTGTTTTTT
TRBD2	TRBV9	TRBJ2-7	.	CASSPSGLASSYEQYF	TGTGCCAGCAGCCCCTCGGGACTAGCGTCCTCCTACGAGCAGTACTTC
.	TRBV5-1	TRBJ1-1	.	CASSLDLQGVTEAFF	TGCGCCAGCAGCTTGGACCTACAGGGAGTCACTGAAGCTTTCTTT
.	TRBV2	TRBJ1-2	.	CASKGGVGYGYTF	TGTGCCAGCAAGGGGGGAGTTGGGTATGGCTACACCTTC
.	TRBV5-1	TRBJ2-7	.	CASSLTGSYEQYF	TGCGCCAGCAGCTTGACAGGTTCCTACGAGCAGTACTTC
.	TRBV28	TRBJ2-7	few	CASSLVWGRVYEQYF	TGTGCCAGCAGTTTAGTTTGGGGAAGAGTATACGAGCAGTACTTC
TRBD2	TRBV18	TRBJ2-1	.	CASSRGGPALF	TGTGCCAGCTCACGCGGGGGGCCGGCCCTCTTC